These T cell receptor beta chains were read from a single sample in a study of T cell repertoires in cytomegalovirus infection. Each CDR3 protein gets one entry after TCRdb re-called the reads with MiXCR. The data hold approximately 250,000 distinct CDR3 sequences, with roughly 9.1% observed a single time. The sample comprised PBMCs. These receptor sequences come from a human donor in good health (CMV status not recorded). Some clones in this sample may be carry-over from other donors' samples. The CDR3 runs from the conserved cysteine through the conserved F or W. A D gene is named only where the DNA matches it firmly. Clone size is given for some rows only: seen once, a few or many times, or a class if the clone is expanded.

v_gene	j_gene	d_gene	abundance	CDR3aa	CDR3nt
TRBV7-3	TRBJ2-7	NA	many	CASSLKLASEQYF	TGTGCCAGCAGCTTAAAACTAGCATCCGAGCAGTACTTC
TRBV11-2	TRBJ2-2	NA	few	CASSLRVNTGELFF	TGTGCCAGCAGCTTGAGAGTAAACACCGGGGAGCTGTTTTTT
TRBV19	TRBJ1-1	TRBD1	many	CASRGLQGATEAFF	TGTGCCAGTAGAGGGCTACAGGGGGCCACTGAAGCTTTCTTT
TRBV25-1	TRBJ2-7	NA	few	CASSGPTSYEQYF	TGTGCCAGCAGTGGACCTACTAGTTACGAGCAGTACTTC
TRBV7-2	TRBJ2-3	NA	many	CASSLADNRDTQYF	TGTGCCAGCAGCTTAGCGGATAACCGGGATACGCAGTATTTT
TRBV7-6	TRBJ2-2	NA	many	CASSRGGNTGELFF	TGTGCCAGCAGCCGCGGAGGGAACACCGGGGAGCTGTTTTTT
TRBV6-2/TRBV6-3	TRBJ1-6	NA	many	CASSYGDLLNSPLHF	TGTGCCAGCAGTTACGGGGACCTTCTTAATTCACCCCTCCACTTT
TRBV11-3	TRBJ2-5	TRBD2	few	CASSFSSGLVETQYF	TGTGCCAGCAGCTTTTCTAGCGGCTTAGTAGAGACCCAGTACTTC
TRBV11-2	TRBJ1-1	TRBD1	many	CASSARTGEGTEAFF	TGTGCCAGCAGCGCAAGGACAGGGGAAGGGACTGAAGCTTTCTTT
TRBV12-3/TRBV12-4	TRBJ1-5	NA	few	CASGRLAAGGLNQPQHF	TGTGCCAGCGGGCGTTTAGCGGCGGGGGGTTTGAATCAGCCCCAGCATTTT
TRBV15	TRBJ2-1	TRBD1	few	CATSRRGQGAGNEQFF	TGTGCCACCAGCAGACGGGGGCAGGGGGCGGGCAATGAGCAGTTCTTC
TRBV12-5	TRBJ2-7	TRBD2	NA	CASGLALGLAGALQNSYEQYF	TGTGCTAGTGGTTTGGCCTTAGGACTAGCGGGGGCCTTACAGAACTCCTACGAGCAGTACTTC
TRBV20-1	TRBJ1-1	TRBD1	NA	CSARVGTGNIEAFF	TGCAGTGCTAGAGTCGGGACAGGGAATATTGAAGCTTTCTTT
TRBV7-2	TRBJ1-1	NA	many	CASNLRGGIGGVTEAFF	TGTGCCAGCAACCTTAGGGGGGGTATAGGGGGTGTCACTGAAGCTTTCTTT
TRBV6-2/TRBV6-3	TRBJ2-1	NA	many	CASTPGKYNEQFF	TGTGCCAGCACCCCCGGGAAGTACAATGAGCAGTTCTTC
TRBV7-2	TRBJ2-5	TRBD1	many	CASSSGTGTETQYF	TGTGCCAGCAGCTCCGGGACAGGGACGGAGACCCAGTACTTC
TRBV28	TRBJ1-2	NA	NA	CASTGPRDTGTYGYTF	TGTGCCAGCACCGGACCCCGGGACACTGGGACCTATGGCTACACCTTC
TRBV20-1	TRBJ1-1	TRBD1	NA	CSAQLPRTGSNTEAFF	TGCAGTGCTCAGTTGCCCCGGACAGGGTCGAACACTGAAGCTTTCTTT
TRBV28	TRBJ1-6	NA	many	CASSPRGRDYNSPLHF	TGTGCCAGCAGCCCCCGTGGCAGGGACTATAATTCACCCCTCCACTTT
TRBV18	TRBJ1-1	NA	NA	CASSPTGTNTEAFF	TGTGCCAGCTCACCAACAGGGACGAACACTGAAGCTTTCTTT
TRBV29-1	TRBJ1-2	NA	NA	CSVPRPGRNYGYTF	TGCAGCGTTCCAAGACCGGGAAGAAACTATGGCTACACCTTC
TRBV7-2	TRBJ2-5	NA	many	CASSSLSGVGETQYF	TGTGCCAGCAGTTCCCTTTCCGGGGTAGGCGAGACCCAGTACTTC
TRBV7-2	TRBJ2-4	TRBD2	many	CASSSRLAGGSLAKNIQYF	TGTGCCAGCAGCTCCCGACTAGCGGGGGGGAGTCTAGCCAAAAACATTCAGTACTTC
TRBV11-2	TRBJ2-7	NA	many	CASSLGQGAYEQYF	TGTGCCAGCAGCTTAGGGCAAGGGGCGTACGAGCAGTACTTC
TRBV6-6	TRBJ2-5	TRBD2	few	CASSYGIAGGQETQYF	TGTGCCAGCAGTTACGGGATAGCGGGAGGGCAAGAGACCCAGTACTTC
TRBV7-6	TRBJ2-1	NA	many	CASSLDSPTIDSANEQFF	TGTGCCAGCAGCTTAGATAGTCCGACCATCGATTCCGCCAATGAGCAGTTCTTC
TRBV7-2	TRBJ2-3	TRBD2	many	CASSPMMTSGDTQYF	TGTGCCAGCAGCCCAATGATGACTAGCGGAGATACGCAGTATTTT
TRBV12-3/TRBV12-4	TRBJ1-5	NA	many	CASSNRLGDQPQHF	TGTGCCAGCAGCAACCGTCTGGGGGATCAGCCCCAGCATTTT
TRBV7-2	TRBJ2-7	NA	many	CASSLGRAGDPYEQYF	TGTGCCAGCAGCTTAGGGCGGGCAGGGGACCCCTACGAGCAGTACTTC
TRBV29-1	TRBJ2-1	TRBD2	many	CSIGLELTSGSPTAREQFF	TGCAGCATTGGTTTAGAGTTGACTAGCGGGAGTCCGACCGCGCGGGAGCAGTTCTTC